These 9 T cell receptor beta chains came from one sample sequenced in a study of T cell responses to AZD1222 COVID-19 vaccine. Using immunoSEQ multiplex PCR, the repertoire was profiled, and TCRdb retains in-frame clones only, with some absent. The sample includes about 130,000 clones, roughly 92% of them seen just once. The sample here was peripheral blood, taken on day 0 of AZD1222 vaccination. The receptors were sampled from an adult in good health.

This chain uses TRBV5-1 with TRBJ2-1; 7 bases agree with TRBD1. The CDR3 spans 11 residues. Germline trimming cut 8 bases from V and 7 bases from J; bases unmatched to any gene: 3. Germline CDR1 is SGHRS and CDR2 is YFSETQ. Written as DNA, the CDR3 is TGCGCCAGTATACAGGGGAATGAGCAGTTCTTC. Its protein product is CASIQGNEQFF.

The chain has TRBV28 and TRBJ2-7, with a weak D call TRBD2 (6 bases). Germline CDR1 is MDHEN and CDR2 is SYDVKM. V gave up 1 base and J gave up 2 bases, with 12 bases separating them. The CDR3 is 15 amino acids. The CDR3 nucleotides are TGTGCCAGCAGTTTATTGGCTAGCGCAACCTACGAGCAGTACTTC. This sequence encodes CASSLLASATYEQYF.

This chain links TRBV12-3 or TRBV12-4 with TRBJ2-1; D is uncertain. This CDR3 region has 11 residues. V lost 1 base and J 5 bases, leaving 0 bases between the germline ends. In DNA, the CDR3 is TGTGCCAGCAGTTTAGACAATGAGCAGTTCTTC. Protein sequence: CASSLDNEQFF.

V and J are TRBV21-1 and TRBJ1-5; the D segment call TRBD1 is taken from the table without a DNA check. TRBV21-1 is designated a pseudogene. The CDR3 is made up of 18 amino acids. CDR3 DNA sequence: TGTGCCAGCAGCTCCCCGGGACAGCTTAACCATAGCAATCAGCCCCAGCATTTT. Its protein product is CASSSPGQLNHSNQPQHF.

This clone occurred a few times. The rearrangement uses TRBV7-2 and TRBJ2-5; D tentatively fits TRBD1 or TRBD2 (5 bases each). The CDR3 covers 14 residues. Between the trimmed V and J ends, which lost 4 bases and 8 bases, there was a span of 17 bases. Germline V gene lookup returns CDR1 SGHTA and CDR2 FQGNSA. In DNA form, the CDR3 reads TGTGCCAGCAGCTCCCGGGACGGCTTCCGTACCCAGTACTTC. This codes for CASSSRDGFRTQYF. The full variable domain, with the rest looked up from reference TRBV7-2 and TRBJ2-5, is GAGVSQSPSNKVTEKGKDVELRCDPISGHTALYWYRQSLGQGLEFLIYFQGNSAPDKSGLPSDRFSAERTGGSVSTLTIQRTQQEDSAVYLCASSSRDGFRTQYFGPGTRLLVL.

This rearrangement joins TRBV27 to TRBJ1-2; weak D call: TRBD1 (5 bases). Trimming removed 5 bases at V and 4 bases at J, with 20 bases between. The CDR3 has 16 residues. CDR1 MNHEY and CDR2 SMNVEV come from the germline V gene (reference sequence). The CDR3 nucleotides are TGTGCCAGCAGTCCTCTTGGGGCAGGGACGTTCTATGGCTACACCTTC. This translates into CASSPLGAGTFYGYTF.

The chain couples TRBV5-1 to TRBJ2-3; 7 bases align to TRBD2. The V and J ends lost 4 bases and 4 bases, in that order; junction bases with no gene match: 9. This CDR3 region has 15 residues. In germline, CDR1 is SGHRS, CDR2 YFSETQ. The CDR3: CASSLTSSVADTQYF. In DNA, the CDR3 is TGCGCCAGCAGCCTGACTAGCTCGGTCGCAGATACGCAGTATTTT.

The CDR3 DNA is TGTGCCAGCAGTGAAGAAGCGGGGGGATACAATGAGCAGTTCTTC. Translating gives CASSEEAGGYNEQFF. The genes are TRBV6-1 and TRBJ2-1; 9 bases are a match to TRBD2. The CDR3 is made up of 15 amino acids. J lost 4 bases, V lost 1 base, and 2 bases had no gene match. Germline CDR1 is MNHNS and CDR2 is SASEGT.

V is TRBV7-3 and J is TRBJ2-5; 10 bases line up with TRBD1. The CDR3 is made up of 15 amino acids. Germline-derived CDR1 and CDR2 are SGHTA and FQGTGA. V lost 3 bases and J lost 4; bases outside the gene matches: 5. The CDR3 DNA reads TGTGCCAGCAGCTTCGGACAGGGGGTCTCAGAGACCCAGTACTTC. Encoded protein: CASSFGQGVSETQYF.